Each of the 12 T cell receptor beta chains below was sequenced from the same sample in a study of shared clonotypes between healthy human individuals. The repertoire was sequenced with immunoSEQ multiplex PCR; TCRdb's copy has only in-frame clones and lacks some. Of around 2,000,000 clones listed, over 85% are singletons. Sequenced input: naive CD4+ T cells sorted from blood. Specified subset: CD45RA+ positively selected. Source of these receptors: a man aged 18 to 29 in good health.

This sequence joins TRBV5-4 and TRBJ1-1; D may be TRBD1 (5 bases). This CDR3 has 12 amino acids. The V gene lost 0 bases and the J gene lost 11 bases, with 11 bases spanning the gap. Germline lookup yields CDR1 SGHNT and CDR2 YYREEE (reference sequence). The chain's CDR3 is CASSLGGTGAFF. The CDR3 DNA follows: TGTGCCAGCAGCTTGGGAGGCACAGGTGCTTTCTTT.

V is TRBV6-6 and J is TRBJ1-1; tentative D call: TRBD1 (6 bases). Germline CDR1 is MNHNY and CDR2 is SVGAGI (reference sequence). V was shortened by 6 bases and J by 0 bases, with 11 bases between the two germline ends. CDR3 length: 14 amino acids. Here the CDR3 reads CASRTQGMNTEAFF. The CDR3 DNA follows: TGTGCCAGCAGGACACAGGGAATGAACACTGAAGCTTTCTTT.

The V call is TRBV5-1, the J call TRBJ1-1; the D is unclear. Germline V gives CDR1 SGHRS, CDR2 YFSETQ. Trimming stripped 9 bases from V and 0 bases from J, with 15 bases between. This CDR3 has 14 amino acids. CDR3 nucleotide sequence: TGCGCCACTAGGATAGGCGGACTGAACACTGAAGCTTTCTTT. Translating gives CATRIGGLNTEAFF.

The V and J genes are TRBV5-4 and TRBJ2-5, with 14 bases that match TRBD2. J gave up 4 bases and V 1 base, and 6 bases lay outside the gene matches. The CDR3 is made up of 17 amino acids. From germline, CDR1 is SGHNT and CDR2 YYREEE (reference sequence). The CDR3 here is CASSLPGLAGGRETQYF. In DNA form, the CDR3 reads TGTGCCAGCAGCTTGCCAGGACTAGCGGGGGGACGAGAGACCCAGTACTTC.

V gene TRBV6-5 combines with J gene TRBJ1-1; TRBD1 is a possible D gene (5 bases). The V end lost 5 bases, the J end lost 7 bases, and 14 bases lay between the germline ends. There are 13 residues in the CDR3. Germline values: CDR1 MNHEY, CDR2 SVGAGI. The CDR3 loop is CASSTPGPYEAFF. DNA for the CDR3: TGTGCCAGCAGTACTCCGGGACCGTATGAAGCTTTCTTT.

The rearrangement links TRBV11-3 to TRBJ2-5; 10 bases are shared with TRBD2. Trimming removed 4 bases from V and 3 bases from J; junction bases left unmatched: 11. Germline CDR1 is SGHNT and CDR2 is YENEEA. The CDR3 extends over 17 amino acids. CDR3 nucleotide sequence: TGTGCCAGCAGCTCAGGTGGTCTAGCGGGAGCTAAAGAGACCCAGTACTTC. Translated: CASSSGGLAGAKETQYF.

The J gene is TRBJ2-5, the V gene TRBV5-4; tentative D call: TRBD1 (6 bases). The CDR3 spans 16 residues. Trimming stripped 0 bases from V and 3 bases from J, with 15 bases between. Germline CDR1 is SGHNT and CDR2 is YYREEE (reference sequence). CDR3 sequence (DNA): TGTGCCAGCAGCTTGGCAGGGGCGCGGAAGGAAGAGACCCAGTACTTC. This codes for CASSLAGARKEETQYF. Together with reference TRBV5-4 and TRBJ2-5, the CDR3 gives the full variable domain: ETGVTQSPTHLIKTRGQQVTLRCSSQSGHNTVSWYQQALGQGPQFIFQYYREEENGRGNFPPRFSGLQFPNYSSELNVNALELDDSALYLCASSLAGARKEETQYFGPGTRLLVL.

V is TRBV29-1 and J is TRBJ2-7, with 7 positions matching TRBD1. V lost 6 bases and J lost 2; bases outside the gene matches: 13. The germline V gene has CDR1 SQVTM and CDR2 ANQGSEA. The CDR3 runs 15 residues. The CDR3 sequence is CSVRGGGGVPYEQYF. The DNA of the CDR3 is TGCAGCGTCCGAGGGGGCGGCGGCGTGCCCTACGAGCAGTACTTC.

This CDR3 is CASSEAPHRATYEQYF. The CDR3 bases are TGTGCCAGCAGTGAAGCGCCCCACAGGGCCACCTACGAGCAGTACTTC. The chain has TRBV6-1 and TRBJ2-7, with D perhaps matching TRBD1 (6 bases). Between the trimmed V and J ends, which lost 0 bases and 2 bases, there was a span of 14 bases. The CDR3 covers 16 residues. Germline lookup yields CDR1 MNHNS and CDR2 SASEGT.

This clone was seen once. The chain has TRBV5-4 and TRBJ2-5; 9 bases align to TRBD2. Germline V CDR1 and CDR2: SGHNT, YYREEE (reference sequence). V lost 3 bases and J lost 7; bases outside the gene matches: 10. The CDR3 covers 15 residues. The CDR3, as DNA: TGTGCCAGCAGCTCCTTGCGGGAGGGCATCGGGACCCAGTACTTC. It codes for CASSSLREGIGTQYF.

In its sample, this clone was seen once. A read error may be the cause here, since a much bigger clone is one base away. The same CDR3 is also encoded by other DNA sequences in this sample. The chain joins TRBV28 to TRBJ1-5; D is unclear. CDR3 length equals 14 residues. Germline values: CDR1 MDHEN, CDR2 SYDVKM. V lost 6 bases and J 4 bases, leaving 13 bases between the germline ends. The DNA of the CDR3 is TGTGCCAGCAGCTTTCGGCAAGGAAATCAGCCCCAGCATTTT. Its protein product is CASSFRQGNQPQHF.

The rearrangement uses TRBV30 and TRBJ1-2, with D possibly matching TRBD1 (5 bases). The V end lost 4 bases, the J end lost 0 bases, and 21 bases lay between the germline ends. The V gene's germline CDR1 is GTSNPN and CDR2 SVGIG (reference sequence). This CDR3 region has 17 residues. The CDR3 nucleotides are TGTGCCTGGACCCGACAGTTAGGAGAAAAAGCTAACTATGGCTACACCTTC. Protein sequence: CAWTRQLGEKANYGYTF.